This T cell receptor (beta chain) was documented in a study of T cells in Graves' hyperthyroidism and ophthalmopathy. Points from the study as a whole: Ophthalmopathy was separated from stable hyperthyroidism by a 13 V-J model. Appearing also in blood were most of the thyroid clonotypes expanded above 0.001.

A Clinical Activity Score of at least 3, a NOSPECS grade of at least 4 and a duration under 3 months were recorded in the ophthalmopathy patients. Every diagnosis used clinical symptoms, serum thyroxine and TRAb, thyroid ultrasound and orbital computed tomography. This clonotype was observed at least ten times. Its target is not known. Amplification targeted TCR beta CDR3 regions from RNA transcripts. When the TCR CDR3 underwent first-round RT-PCR, the HTBI primer set was used. MiXCR was run by TCRdb on the multiplex PCR reads, yielding one entry per CDR3 protein. The table records about 380,000 distinct CDR3 sequences, under 20% of them present only once. J gave up 4 bases and V 0 bases, and 0 bases lay outside the gene matches. Germline loops: CDR1 MNHEY, CDR2 SMNVEV (reference sequence). This CDR3 spans 14 amino acids.

Sequencing input: blood. The rearrangement joins TRBV27 to TRBJ1-2, with TRBD1 identical over 9 bases. This receptor was taken from a man aged 18-30 years with Graves' ophthalmopathy. The CDR3 protein is CASSLSTGGYGYTF. In DNA form, the CDR3 reads TGTGCCAGCAGTTTATCGACAGGGGGCTATGGCTACACCTTC.